These 5 T cell receptor beta chains share one sample of origin, sequenced in a study of shared clonotypes between healthy human individuals. Some clones are missing from TCRdb's copy, which holds only in-frame ones; the method was immunoSEQ multiplex PCR. The sample contains approximately 97,000 clones, 67% of which appear only once. Sequencing input: memory CD8+ T cells sorted from blood. Subset indicated: CD45RO+ cells pooled with CCR7-negative TemRA cells. The receptors here all came from a man aged 30 to 45 in good health.

V usage is TRBV4-3 and J usage is TRBJ2-5; no clear D. The CDR3 is 17 amino acids. Germline loops: CDR1 LGHNA, CDR2 YSLEER. Trimming removed 0 bases at V and 7 bases at J, with 21 bases between. This chain's CDR3 is CASSQDRQSSSRRTQYF. CDR3 coding DNA: TGCGCCAGCAGCCAAGATCGTCAAAGCAGTTCTCGGAGGACCCAGTACTTC.

This clone was recorded a few times. V usage is TRBV29-1 and J usage is TRBJ2-1; TRBD1 is a possible D gene (7 bases). Looked up from germline, CDR1 is SQVTM and CDR2 is ANQGSEA. V was clipped by 6 bases and J by 4 bases, with 13 bases between them. CDR3 length: 13 residues. CDR3 region: CSVDREDYNEQFF. CDR3 coding DNA: TGCAGCGTAGACAGGGAGGATTACAATGAGCAGTTCTTC.

This chain connects TRBV28 to TRBJ1-4, with 10 bases that match TRBD1. Per the germline V gene, CDR1 is MDHEN and CDR2 is SYDVKM. The ends lost 8 bases at V and 10 bases at J; junction bases unmatched: 13. The CDR3 runs to 15 residues. The chain's CDR3 is CASYPPGQGIGKLFF. In DNA, the CDR3 is TGTGCCAGCTACCCTCCGGGACAGGGGATCGGAAAACTGTTTTTT.

In DNA form, the CDR3 reads TGTGCCAGCAGTTACCCCGACAGACGTGAAGCTTTCTTT. Encoded protein: CASSYPDRREAFF. The chain employs TRBV6-5 and TRBJ1-1, with a possible D match to TRBD1 (5 bases). V was cut by 2 bases and J by 7 bases, with 11 bases left in between. Germline-derived CDR1 and CDR2 are MNHEY and SVGAGI. The CDR3 sequence is 13 residues long.

The chain couples TRBV9 to TRBJ2-7; D gene unclear. Germline V gene lookup returns CDR1 SGDLS and CDR2 YYNGEE. The CDR3 is 14 residues long. The ends were cut back, 4 bases at V and 5 bases at J, with 16 bases in the middle. CDR3 in amino acids: CASSQGSWEDEQYF. The CDR3 DNA reads TGTGCCAGCAGCCAAGGGTCTTGGGAAGACGAGCAGTACTTC. Drawing the rest from reference TRBV9 and TRBJ2-7, the complete variable domain is DSGVTQTPKHLITATGQRVTLRCSPRSGDLSVYWYQQSLDQGLQFLIQYYNGEERAKGNILERFSAQQFPDLHSELNLSSLELGDSALYFCASSQGSWEDEQYFGPGTRLTVT.